This is a list of T cell receptor beta chains from one sample in a study of blood T cell repertoires in COVID-19. TCRdb's table, derived via immunoSEQ multiplex PCR, lists solely in-frame clones and lacks some. The sample includes about 300,000 clones, approximately 82% seen only once; the top ten take around 1.2%. The sample taken for sequencing was peripheral blood. Receptor source: a woman between 50 and 59 years old with acute or convalescent COVID-19. CDR3s include the opening cysteine and the closing phenylalanine or tryptophan. D genes are given only for firm matches. For some rows the clone size is stated as once, few or many, or as a class when expanded; others skip it.

d_gene,v_gene,abundance,j_gene,CDR3nt,CDR3aa
TRBD1,TRBV5-1,once,TRBJ2-5,TGCGCCAGCAGCTTGGCCGGGACAGGACAAGAGACCCAGTACTTC,CASSLAGTGQETQYF
NA,TRBV9,NA,TRBJ1-1,TGTGCCAGCAGCGCCACTTTTAACACTGAAGCTTTCTTT,CASSATFNTEAFF
TRBD2,TRBV5-1,NA,TRBJ2-5,TGCGCCAGCACCCGGGGGCGGGGGGAAGAGACCCAGTACTTC,CASTRGRGEETQYF
NA,TRBV4-1,few,TRBJ1-5,TGCGCCAGCAGCCAAGAAAGGGGGAATCAGCCCCAGCATTTT,CASSQERGNQPQHF
TRBD1,TRBV28,NA,TRBJ1-5,TGTGCCAGCAGGACAGGGATAAATCAGCCCCAGCATTTT,CASRTGINQPQHF
NA,TRBV4-1,NA,TRBJ1-4,TGCGCCAGCAGCTCGCCGATCAGGGGTAATGAAAAACTGTTTTTT,CASSSPIRGNEKLFF
TRBD1,TRBV27,once,TRBJ2-3,TGTGCCAGCCGGGACAGGCTGTCAGATACGCAGTATTTT,CASRDRLSDTQYF
TRBD1,TRBV3-1/TRBV3-2,few,TRBJ1-2,TGTGCCAGCAGCCAAGGGACAGGGAGTGCATATGGCTACACCTTC,CASSQGTGSAYGYTF
TRBD1,TRBV30,once,TRBJ2-7,TGTGCCTGGAGTCAGGGGGTAATTTACGAGCAGTACTTC,CAWSQGVIYEQYF
TRBD1,TRBV18,NA,TRBJ2-1,TGTGCCAGCTCACCACCGTGGCAGGGGGTAAATGAGCAGTTCTTC,CASSPPWQGVNEQFF
TRBD1,TRBV11-2,NA,TRBJ1-6,TGTGCCAGCCGGGGCTTGGGGACAGGGGGCGCAGGCTTAAATTCACCCCTCCACTTT,CASRGLGTGGAGLNSPLHF